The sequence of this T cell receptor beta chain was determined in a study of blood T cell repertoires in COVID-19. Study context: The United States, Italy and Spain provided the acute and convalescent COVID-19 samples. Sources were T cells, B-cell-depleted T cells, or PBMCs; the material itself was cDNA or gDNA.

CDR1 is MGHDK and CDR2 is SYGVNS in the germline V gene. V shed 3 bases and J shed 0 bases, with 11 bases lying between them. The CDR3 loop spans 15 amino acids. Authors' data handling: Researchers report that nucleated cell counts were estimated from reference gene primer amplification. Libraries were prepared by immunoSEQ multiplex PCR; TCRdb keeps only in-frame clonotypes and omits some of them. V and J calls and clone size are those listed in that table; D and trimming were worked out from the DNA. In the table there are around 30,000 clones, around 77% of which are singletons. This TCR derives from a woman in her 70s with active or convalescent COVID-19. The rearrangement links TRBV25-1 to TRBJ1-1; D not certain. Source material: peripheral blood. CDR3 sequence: CASSDSLSMNTEAFF. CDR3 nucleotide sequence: TGTGCCAGCAGTGATAGTCTGAGTATGAACACTGAAGCTTTCTTT.